This TCR beta chain was captured by sequencing in a study of PD-1 blockade in classical Hodgkin lymphoma. Time point of the sample: cycle 4 day 1 (C4D1), after less than seven weeks of nivolumab. All patients experienced relapse after autologous stem cell transplantation, and brentuximab vedotin exposure was variable. V was pared by 3 bases and J by 5 bases, with 21 bases between. The CDR3 is 17 amino acids. Germline V gene lookup returns CDR1 KGHSH and CDR2 LQKENI. Method: immunoSEQ multiplex PCR; TCRdb's copy keeps in-frame clones and lacks some. This table has some 53,000 clones, 86% appearing once.

This rearrangement joins TRBV18 to TRBJ2-3; D is ambiguous. This clonotype originated in a human donor with classical Hodgkin lymphoma. The specimen was peripheral blood mononuclear cells (PBMCs), collected before the fourth cycle of nivolumab. CDR3 bases: TGTGCCAGCTCACCGATCGAAGGTCGATCCGCAGTAGATACGCAGTATTTT. This gives the protein CASSPIEGRSAVDTQYF.